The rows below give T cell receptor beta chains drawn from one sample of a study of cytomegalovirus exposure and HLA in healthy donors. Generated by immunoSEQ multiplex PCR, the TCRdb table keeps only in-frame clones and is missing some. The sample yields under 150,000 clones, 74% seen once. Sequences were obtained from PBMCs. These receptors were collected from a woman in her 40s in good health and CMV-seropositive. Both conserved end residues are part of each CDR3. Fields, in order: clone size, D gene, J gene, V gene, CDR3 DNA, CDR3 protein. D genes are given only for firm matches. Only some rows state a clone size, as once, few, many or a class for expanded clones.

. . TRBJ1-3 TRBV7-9 TGTGCCAGCAGCCGCGGGGAGGGTTCTGGAAACACCATATATTTT CASSRGEGSGNTIYF
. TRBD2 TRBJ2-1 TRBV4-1 TGCGCCCCCCTAGCGGGAGGGGTCGGGGGCAATGAGCAGTTCTTC CAPLAGGVGGNEQFF
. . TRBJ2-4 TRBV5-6 TGTGCCAGCAGCTTACGAGGAGCCAAAAACATTCAGTACTTC CASSLRGAKNIQYF
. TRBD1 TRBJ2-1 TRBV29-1 TGCAGCGACCAACAGGGGGCGGTGGGCAATGAGCAGTTCTTC CSDQQGAVGNEQFF
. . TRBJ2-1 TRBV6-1 TGTGCCAGCAGTGAAGCCGCGGCGGGACGCAATGAGCAGTTCTTC CASSEAAAGRNEQFF
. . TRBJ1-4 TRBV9 TGTGCCAGCAGCGTGGTAGGGGGGGATGAAAAACTGTTTTTT CASSVVGGDEKLFF
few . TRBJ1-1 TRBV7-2 TGTGCCAGCACCTTATGGGGGGGCACTGAAGCTTTCTTT CASTLWGGTEAFF
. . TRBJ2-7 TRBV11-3 TGTGCCAGCAGCTCCATCAGCTACGAGCAGTACTTC CASSSISYEQYF
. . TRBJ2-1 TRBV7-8 TGTGCCAGCAGCTTACAGGGCGGGGGCGGGAATGAGCAGTTCTTC CASSLQGGGGNEQFF
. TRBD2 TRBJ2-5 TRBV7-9 TGTGCCAGCAGCCTCCCCGCTAGCGGGGTGGAGACCCAGTACTTC CASSLPASGVETQYF
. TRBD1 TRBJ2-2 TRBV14 TGTGCCAGCAGCGATCGGGACAGGGGGTTGGCCGGGGAGCTGTTTTTT CASSDRDRGLAGELFF
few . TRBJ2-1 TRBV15 TGTGCCACCAGCAGGGACTCCGTCCCCTACAATGAGCAGTTCTTC CATSRDSVPYNEQFF